This T cell receptor beta chain emerged from a study of blood T cells in healthy people across ages. Broader study findings: The percentage of naive T cells correlated strongly with TCR beta diversity.

This clonotype was counted a few times. Its antigen is unidentified. Together with a sample-barcoded 5' primer, a J-beta primer mix was included in a second PCR lasting about 7 to 11 cycles. TCRdb itself ran the 5' RACE reads through MiXCR, one entry per CDR3 protein. This table has roughly 800,000 distinct CDR3 sequences, roughly 25% appearing once. The same sample was also used in a study of T cells of mothers and their children. That source adds: Donation was provided by three healthy Caucasian mothers along with their six children.

The sequencing sample was made of blood. This TCR was sampled from a boy under 18 in good health.

The CDR3 DNA sequence: TGTGCCAGCAGCACTAGCGGAGCAAACAATGAGCAGTTCTTC. Translating gives CASSTSGANNEQFF. This chain uses TRBV7-3 with TRBJ2-5; 8 nucleotides line up with TRBD2. The J call may be in error: the DNA end matches TRBJ2-1 better. CDR3 length: 14 residues. Germline lookup yields CDR1 SGHTA and CDR2 FQGTGA.